The TCR beta chain described here comes from a study of regulatory and conventional T cells in RAG deficiency. Germline V gives CDR1 KGHSH, CDR2 LQKENI. Trimming left V 6 bases short and J 0 bases short, with 12 bases between. The CDR3 has 15 amino acids. Blood CD4+ CD25-low CD127-high conventional T cells supplied the genomic DNA template. A word on this clone: Its specificity is not known.

General study results and limits: Omenn patients showed >85% Treg-Tconv overlap and shorter CDR3 lengths. Shannon entropy was markedly lower and Simpson indices higher in RAG-deficient patients than control T-cell subsets. Omenn syndrome and CID/AS patients had about 110-fold fewer unique Treg TCR beta sequences, versus approximately 9.6-fold elsewhere.

Measured with immunoSEQ multiplex PCR; TCRdb has only the in-frame clones, and not every one. The top ten clones hold 0.35% of a sample with roughly 30,000 clones, 90% to 96% of them seen once. The same sample was also studied in work on regulatory T cells. That source adds: Primers: 52 TRBV forward and 13 TRBJ reverse. Patient repertoires had restricted TRB V-J pairs and skewed V and J usage, most in Tregs.

Sequenced: CD25- CD4+ T cells sorted from blood. V and J are TRBV18 and TRBJ1-3; D not resolved. This TCR was recovered from a human donor in good health. The CDR3: CASSLGRSSGNTIYF. CDR3 nucleotides: TGTGCCAGCTCCCTCGGTCGAAGCTCTGGAAACACCATATATTTT.